This T cell receptor (beta chain) is from a study of T cells in Graves' hyperthyroidism and ophthalmopathy (dated by TCRdb to between 2018 and 2021). Context from the whole study: Peripheral blood samples were taken at the time of initial diagnosis, prior to any treatment. According to the paper, TCR Vbeta CDR3 sequencing was carried out on 135 peripheral blood samples, which came from about 45 ophthalmopathy, under 80 hyperthyroidism and about 17 progressor patients. Whether ophthalmopathy could be predicted prospectively was tested in an independent validation cohort made up of 18 to 20 hyperthyroidism patients plus 17 patients who later progressed to ophthalmopathy. In about 6 Graves' hyperthyroidism patients, the study also compared T-cell repertoires from thyroid tissue with T-cell repertoires from blood. To identify distinguishing TCR V-J signatures, a discovery cohort of about 95 patients was used, comprising some 43 with Graves' ophthalmopathy and some 60 with stable Graves' hyperthyroidism. After sampling, hyperthyroidism patients received methimazole starting at 30 mg daily, and ophthalmopathy patients received high-dose intravenous methylprednisolone. The 90 to 100 discovery patients were randomly divided into training and test sets at a 7:3 ratio.

The investigation overall reported the following: Sample size was not statistically predetermined, and investigators were not blinded to group allocation. A model built on a 13 V-J signature distinguished ophthalmopathy from stable hyperthyroidism, reaching around 87% sensitivity and around 82% specificity in cross-validation and 80%/75% in testing. In validation, progression to ophthalmopathy was predicted by the model with around 71% sensitivity and 72.22% specificity, a median of about 6 months before onset. Most expanded thyroid clonotypes (frequency above 0.001) were also detected in blood, a finding suggesting that blood repertoires may reflect thyroid immune responses.

This clonotype occurred many times. Its antigen remains unidentified. No base quality information exists; no much larger clone differs at one position. Hyperthyroidism patients were newly diagnosed, had a disease duration of under 2 months, and were aged 18 to 65 years. Exclusion was applied to patients with uncontrolled infections, other autoimmune diseases, pregnancy or lactation. Diagnoses were based on clinical symptoms, serum thyroxine and TRAb, thyroid ultrasound and orbital computed tomography. Blood from progressor patients was collected at the time of first diagnosis with hyperthyroidism, before any ophthalmopathy symptoms had appeared. PBMCs were isolated from about 9.2 ml of fresh peripheral blood by Ficoll-Paque density gradient centrifugation. Progressor patients were initially diagnosed with Graves' hyperthyroidism and developed ophthalmopathy during follow-up. Trizol reagent was used to extract total RNA, and RNA quality was then checked on an Agilent 2100 Bioanalyzer.

TCR beta CDR3 regions were amplified from RNA transcripts. For the first round of RT-PCR on the TCR CDR3, the HTBI primer set was used together with the Qiagen OneStep RT-PCR kit. Libraries were constructed in a second round of multiplex PCR, after which size selection and purification were performed. Sequencing of the libraries was done on an Illumina HiSeq2000 using paired-end 100 bp reads. The paper's processing steps were these. SOAPnuke was used to process the raw data, removing reads that contained adapters or uncalled bases, had a mean Phred below 15, or lacked an exact match to the constant primer or identifier. COPE v1.2.5 was used to merge the high-quality paired reads, and each unique nucleotide sequence was defined as a clonotype. MiTCR v1.1 was used to align clonotypes to the IMGT TRBV, TRBD and TRBJ reference segments. The analysis was restricted to V-J combinations with a frequency above 0.0001, which together covered 99.2% of the repertoires. A TCS score was defined as the ratio of F50 (clonal expansion) to E x V (chaos), with BLOSUM62-based TCRdist applied between CDR3 peptides within each V-J. Welch's t-statistics and random forest reduced around 550 V-J features to roughly 13, which were used in a naive Bayes classifier (R e1071). In-frame beta chains were kept once TCRdb had trimmed the public reads at Q25 with fastp and called clones with MiXCR. Each record represents a unique CDR3 protein, reported with the most common genes and DNA among its rows. Clone size and V and J calls follow TCRdb, not the original study. The sample table holds almost 600,000 distinct CDR3 sequences, of which about 15% were seen once. 5.5% to 7.5% of the sample is taken by the ten largest.

Its CDR3 holds 14 amino acids, cysteine through phenylalanine. Kept here is only the CDR3 DNA, which spans 42 bases and is read in frame from base 1. Sequences LNHDA (CDR1) and SQIVND (CDR2) are obtained from the germline V gene (reference sequence). Relative to germline, V is missing 5 bases and J is missing 6 bases, with 7 bases of the junction outside any gene match. This receptor was taken from a woman aged 25 to 39 with Graves' hyperthyroidism that later progressed to Graves' ophthalmopathy. Material for sequencing was blood. Recombination joined TRBV19 with TRBJ1-1; 9 bases in the middle match TRBD1. The nucleotides are TGTGCCAGTAGTGAGGGGACAGGGTTGCCTGAAGCTTTCTTT. The translation is CASSEGTGLPEAFF.